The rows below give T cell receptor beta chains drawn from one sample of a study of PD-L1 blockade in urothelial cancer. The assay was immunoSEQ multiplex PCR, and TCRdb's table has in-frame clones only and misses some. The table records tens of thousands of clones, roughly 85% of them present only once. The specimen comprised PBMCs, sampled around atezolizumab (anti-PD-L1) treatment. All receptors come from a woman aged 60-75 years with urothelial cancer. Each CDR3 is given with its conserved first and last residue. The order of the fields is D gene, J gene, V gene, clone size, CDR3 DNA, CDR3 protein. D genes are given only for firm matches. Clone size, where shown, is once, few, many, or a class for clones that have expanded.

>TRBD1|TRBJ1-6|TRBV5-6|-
TGTGCCAGCAGCTTGTATACAACAGGGGGAGCACCCCTCCACTTT
CASSLYTTGGAPLHF
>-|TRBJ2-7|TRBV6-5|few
TGTGCCAGCAGTTCCACCCAGAGCGGCTACGAGCAGTACTTC
CASSSTQSGYEQYF
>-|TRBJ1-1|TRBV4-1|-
TGCGCCAGCAGCATACTCCGGGACATGAACACTGAAGCTTTCTTT
CASSILRDMNTEAFF
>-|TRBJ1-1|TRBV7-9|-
TGTGCCAGCAGCTTAGACGGAGCTGAAGCTTTCTTT
CASSLDGAEAFF
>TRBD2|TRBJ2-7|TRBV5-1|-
TGCGCCAGCAGCCCCACGGGGGGCTACGAGCAGTACTTC
CASSPTGGYEQYF
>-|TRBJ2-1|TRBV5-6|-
TGTGCCAGCAGCTCCATCGTTTTGGAGCCCGAGCAGTTCTTC
CASSSIVLEPEQFF
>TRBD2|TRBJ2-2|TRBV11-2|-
TGTGCCAGCAGTCGGGGGGGCCGCACCGGGGAGCTGTTTTTT
CASSRGGRTGELFF
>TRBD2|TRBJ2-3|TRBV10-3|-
TGTGCCATCAGTGAACCTAGCGGGGGGGCCGATATAGCAGATACGCAGTATTTT
CAISEPSGGADIADTQYF
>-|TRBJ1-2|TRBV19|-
TGTGCCAGTACCACGACGACACCCTGGTGGGACTATGGCTACACCTTC
CASTTTTPWWDYGYTF
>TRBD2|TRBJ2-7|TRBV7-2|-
TGTGCCAGCAGCTACGGGACTAGTGAATACGAGCAGTACTTC
CASSYGTSEYEQYF
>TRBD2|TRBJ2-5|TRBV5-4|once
TGTGCCAGCAGCCGTACTAGCGGCCCCCAAGAGACCCAGTACTTC
CASSRTSGPQETQYF
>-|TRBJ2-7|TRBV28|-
TGTGCCAGCAGTTCCTTCTACGAGCAGTACTTC
CASSSFYEQYF
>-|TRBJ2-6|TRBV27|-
TGTGCCAGCACCCGAGCCACTGGGGCCAACGTCCTGACTTTC
CASTRATGANVLTF
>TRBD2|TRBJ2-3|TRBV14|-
TGTGCCAGCAGCCAAGAACTAGCGGGTAGCACAGATACGCAGTATTTT
CASSQELAGSTDTQYF
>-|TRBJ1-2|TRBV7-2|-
TGTGCCAGCAGCCTCAGGGGACCCTTCTATGGCTACACCTTC
CASSLRGPFYGYTF
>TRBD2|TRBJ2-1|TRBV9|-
TGTGCCAGCAGGCCCTACGCTGGGACTAGCGGGTATAGTGAGCAGTTCTTC
CASRPYAGTSGYSEQFF
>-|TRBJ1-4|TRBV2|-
TGTGCCAGCATCCCGTCGGTTCTTAATGAAAAACTGTTTTTT
CASIPSVLNEKLFF
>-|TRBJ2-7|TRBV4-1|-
TGCGCCAGCAGCCAAGCGGACAGACCCTACGAGCAGTACTTC
CASSQADRPYEQYF
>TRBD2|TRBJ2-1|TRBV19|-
TGTGCCAGTAGTATCGCGGGAGGCCAACCGGGGCCGGTCCGCCTTGAGCAGTTCTTC
CASSIAGGQPGPVRLEQFF
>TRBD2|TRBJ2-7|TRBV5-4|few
TGTGCCAGCAGCCCGAGCCTAGCGGGGGCCTCCTACGAGCAGTACTTC
CASSPSLAGASYEQYF
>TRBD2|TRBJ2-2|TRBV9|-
TGTGCCAGCAGCGCGAGGGTCGGGGGACTAGCGAGATCCGGGGAGCTGTTTTTT
CASSARVGGLARSGELFF
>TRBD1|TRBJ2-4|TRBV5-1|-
TGCGCCAGCAGTCCAGGATTGGGACAGCTACTAGCCAAAAACATTCAGTACTTC
CASSPGLGQLLAKNIQYF
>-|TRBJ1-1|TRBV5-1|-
TGCGCCAGCAGCTTGGCTTACGGGGGCACTGAAGCTTTCTTT
CASSLAYGGTEAFF
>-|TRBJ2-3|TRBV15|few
TGTGCCACCAGCAGAACCCCAGGGGCCGCTCCAGATACGCAGTATTTT
CATSRTPGAAPDTQYF
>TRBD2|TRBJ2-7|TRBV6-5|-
TGTGCCAGCAGCCAGCGGGAGGCCGATACCTACGAGCAGTACTTC
CASSQREADTYEQYF
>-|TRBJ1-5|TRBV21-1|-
TGTGCCAGGGCACAGGGGATCTCAAGCAATCAGCCCCAGCATTTT
CARAQGISSNQPQHF
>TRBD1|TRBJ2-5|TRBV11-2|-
TGTGCCAGCAGCTTAGCGTCGGGACAGGGGCTAGAGACCCAGTACTTC
CASSLASGQGLETQYF
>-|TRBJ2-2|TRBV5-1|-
TGCGCCAGCAACCTTCTCCTAAACACCGGGGAGCTGTTTTTT
CASNLLLNTGELFF
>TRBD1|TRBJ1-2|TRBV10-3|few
TGTGCCATCAGTGAGTTAGGGACAGGGTATGGCTACACCTTC
CAISELGTGYGYTF
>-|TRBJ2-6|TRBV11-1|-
TGTGCCAGCAGGGGGGGGACAGGCCATACCTCTGGGGCCAACGTCCTGACTTTC
CASRGGTGHTSGANVLTF
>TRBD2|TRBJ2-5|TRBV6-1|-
TGTGCCAGCGTCCTAGCGGGGGGGCCGCAGACCCAGTACTTC
CASVLAGGPQTQYF
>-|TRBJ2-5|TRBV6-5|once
TGTGCCAGCAGTCAGGAACTAGCTCGGGAGACCCAGTACTTC
CASSQELARETQYF
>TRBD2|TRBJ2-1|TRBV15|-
TGTGCCACCAGCAGCGAAGGACTAGCGGTGTACAATGAGCAGTTCTTC
CATSSEGLAVYNEQFF
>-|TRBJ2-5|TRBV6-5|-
TGTGCCAGCAGTAGAGAAGAGACCCAGTACTTC
CASSREETQYF
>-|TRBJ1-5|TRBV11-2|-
TGTGCCAGCAGCTTAGGACAAAATCAGCCCCAGCATTTT
CASSLGQNQPQHF
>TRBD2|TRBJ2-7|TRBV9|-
TGTGCCAGCGCCCGGACTAGCGGAGGGCGACAGGCCGATTCCTACGAGCAGTACTTC
CASARTSGGRQADSYEQYF
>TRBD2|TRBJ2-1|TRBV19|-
TGTGCCAGTAGTATATTCCACGGGGGGGCCGGTGAGCAGTTCTTC
CASSIFHGGAGEQFF
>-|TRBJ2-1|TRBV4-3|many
TGCGCCAGCAGCCAATCCACTAGTGCTGAGCAGTTCTTC
CASSQSTSAEQFF
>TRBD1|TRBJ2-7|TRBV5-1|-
TGCGCCAGCAGCATAGGAGGACAGGACTACGAGCAGTACTTC
CASSIGGQDYEQYF
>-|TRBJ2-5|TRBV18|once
TGTGCCAGCTCACCAAGCGGAGCAACCCAAGAGACCCAGTACTTC
CASSPSGATQETQYF